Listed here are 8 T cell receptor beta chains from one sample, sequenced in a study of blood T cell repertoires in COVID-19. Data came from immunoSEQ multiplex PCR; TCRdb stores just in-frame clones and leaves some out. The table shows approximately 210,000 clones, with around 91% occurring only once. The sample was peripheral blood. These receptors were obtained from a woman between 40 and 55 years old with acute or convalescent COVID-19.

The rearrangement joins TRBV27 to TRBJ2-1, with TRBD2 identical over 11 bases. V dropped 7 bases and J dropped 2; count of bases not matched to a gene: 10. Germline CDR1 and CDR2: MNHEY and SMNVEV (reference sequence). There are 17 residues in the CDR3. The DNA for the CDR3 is TGTGCCAGCAAGGTAGCGGGGGGGCCAAGCGCCTACAATGAGCAGTTCTTC. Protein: CASKVAGGPSAYNEQFF.

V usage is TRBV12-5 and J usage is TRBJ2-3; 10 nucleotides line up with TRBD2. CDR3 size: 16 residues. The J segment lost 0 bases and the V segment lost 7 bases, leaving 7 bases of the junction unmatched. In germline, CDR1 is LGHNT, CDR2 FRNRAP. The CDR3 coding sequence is TGTGCTAGTGCCGTTTCTAGCGGGGGTAGCACAGATACGCAGTATTTT. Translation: CASAVSSGGSTDTQYF.

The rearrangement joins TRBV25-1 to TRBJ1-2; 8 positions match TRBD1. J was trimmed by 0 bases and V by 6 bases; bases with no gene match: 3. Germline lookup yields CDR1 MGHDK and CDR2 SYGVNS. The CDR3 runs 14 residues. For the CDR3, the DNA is TGTGCCAGCAGCCGACAGGGGTCTAACTATGGCTACACCTTC. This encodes CASSRQGSNYGYTF.

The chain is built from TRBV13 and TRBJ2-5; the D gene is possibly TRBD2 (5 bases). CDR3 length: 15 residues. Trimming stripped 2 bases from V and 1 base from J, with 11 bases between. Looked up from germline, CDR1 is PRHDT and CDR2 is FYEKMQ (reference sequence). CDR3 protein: CASSLRGHLQETQYF. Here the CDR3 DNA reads TGTGCCAGCAGCTTACGGGGTCACCTCCAAGAGACCCAGTACTTC.

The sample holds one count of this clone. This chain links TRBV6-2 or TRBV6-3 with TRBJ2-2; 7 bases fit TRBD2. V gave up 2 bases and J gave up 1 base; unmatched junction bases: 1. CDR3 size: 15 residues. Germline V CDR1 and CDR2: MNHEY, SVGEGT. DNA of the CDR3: TGTGCCAGCAGTTACGGACTAGGGAACACCGGGGAGCTGTTTTTT. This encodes CASSYGLGNTGELFF.

The chain's CDR3 is CASSTGTGADTQYF. Here the CDR3 DNA reads TGTGCCAGCAGTACCGGGACAGGGGCAGATACGCAGTATTTT. The genes are TRBV6-5 and TRBJ2-3, with TRBD1 matching over 10 bases. CDR3 length: 14 amino acids. The germline V gene encodes CDR1 MNHEY and CDR2 SVGAGI. After removal of 5 bases from V and 4 bases from J, the junction contained 3 bases not matched to a gene.

CDR3 DNA: TGCGCCAGCAGCTTGGCCAGTAACTATGGCTACACCTTC. Protein product: CASSLASNYGYTF. The V gene is TRBV5-1, the J gene TRBJ1-2; D not resolved. The V end was cut by 0 bases, the J end by 1 base, with 4 bases between. The germline gives CDR1 SGHRS, CDR2 YFSETQ. This CDR3 has 13 amino acids.

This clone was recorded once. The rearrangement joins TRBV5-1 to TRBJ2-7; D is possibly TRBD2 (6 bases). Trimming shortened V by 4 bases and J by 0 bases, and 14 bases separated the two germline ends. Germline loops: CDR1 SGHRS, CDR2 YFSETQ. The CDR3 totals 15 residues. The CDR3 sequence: CASSPSGGSSYEQYV. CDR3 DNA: TGCGCCAGCAGCCCAAGCGGAGGGAGCTCCTACGAGCAGTACGTC.